This TCR beta chain came from a study of regulatory T cells in long-lasting Graves disease (dated by TCRdb to the early 2020s). The study in broad terms: Persistent Graves' disease meant more than 5 years of antithyroid drug treatment with TSH receptor autoantibodies that stayed positive. Peripheral blood TCR sequencing and RNA sequencing compared persistent Graves' disease patients with newly diagnosed Graves' disease patients. The study was registered as a clinical trial and conducted in China. A total of around 35 samples were covered by TCR sequencing, comprising around 13 persistent and approximately 20 newly diagnosed Graves' disease patients. In the clinical cohort, patients with persistent Graves' disease had used antithyroid drugs for an average of roughly 10 years.

Comments on this clonotype: This receptor's antigen is unknown. Base qualities are not provided; no much larger clone lies one nucleotide away.

The study at large found these results: More public clonotypes were shared among persistent patients (under 3,000) than among newly diagnosed patients (966). Preferential use of TRBV28, TRBJ1-2 and TRBJ2-5 was observed in persistent disease, whereas TRBV20-1 and TRBJ2-1 were favored in newly diagnosed disease. Only peripheral blood was studied, because thyroid tissue, the primary lesion, was inaccessible. Sequencing and analysis were restricted to the TCR beta chain. Compared with newly diagnosed patients, patients with persistent Graves' disease had lower TCR Shannon entropy and fewer highly expanded clones, which suggests clonal expansion. The authors acknowledged the small sample size as a limitation that may reduce accuracy.

Preparation of the library involved multiplex PCR. Sequencer: Illumina HiSeq 4000. iRepertoire HTBI primers and Arm-PCR amplification of CDR3 regions were used to construct TCR beta libraries. Gel purification was performed on PCR products prior to sequencing. For the original study's pipeline: A total of roughly 65 TRBV and some 15 TRBJ segments were identified across samples and were used for gene usage analysis of CDR3 amino acid clonotypes. Filtered high-quality paired reads were merged into contigs using COPE and FqMerger. BLAST was used to align contigs to IMGT TRBV, TRBD and TRBJ reference genes, with CDR3 defined following IMGT. Clonotypes above 0.1% frequency were classified as highly expanded clones. Shannon entropy served as the measure of repertoire diversity, while the Gini coefficient captured V-J evenness. A clonotype was considered public if more than one individual shared it. The public reads were run again by TCRdb, first through fastp at Q25 and then through MiXCR, and only productive beta chains were kept. Each record represents a unique CDR3 protein, reported with the most common genes and DNA among its rows. It is TCRdb's table, rather than the study itself, that gives the V and J calls and clone size. The sample includes approximately 360,000 distinct CDR3 sequences, with about 23% observed a single time. Less than 30% of the sample is held by the ten biggest clonotypes.

The intended sense of this specimen's time point label: persistent/refractory GD, antithyroid drugs over 5 years with positive TRAb. For both TCR sequencing and RNA sequencing, RNA was extracted from PBMCs in TRIzol. The diagnosis of Graves' disease was made according to American Thyroid Association guidelines. Patients were recruited from an endocrinology department in Xi'an, China. Each patient gave approximately 10 milliliters of peripheral blood, collected in an EDTA anticoagulant tube. Ficoll Paque Plus density gradient separation was used to isolate PBMCs, and no additional T cell sorting was done. An Agilent 2100 Bioanalyzer and agarose gel were used to check RNA quality, and a NanoDrop 2000 was used to measure RNA concentration. CDR1 GTSNPN and CDR2 SVGIG were looked up in the germline V gene (reference sequence). The CDR3 measures 12 amino acids from cysteine to phenylalanine. Of all the DNA, just the CDR3 is kept, 36 bases in frame from base 1. V sheds 4 bases and J sheds 4 bases, leaving 11 bases between their ends.

The sequencing used peripheral blood mononuclear cells (PBMCs), collected when the disease was refractory, from a patient treated with antithyroid drugs. The clonotype comes from a woman in her thirties or forties with Graves disease. Donor details come from another sample of the same person, matched by shared clones. Recombination joined TRBV30 with TRBJ2-7, with no confident D gene call. The nucleotide sequence reads TGTGCCTGGAACGGCGGCGGTTACGAGCAGTACTTC. This yields the protein CAWNGGGYEQYF.